These T cell receptor beta chains were read from a single sample in a study of shared clonotypes between healthy human individuals. The assay was immunoSEQ multiplex PCR, and TCRdb's table has in-frame clones only and misses some. Here the sample spans about 2.2 million clones, roughly 95% being singletons. The specimen sequenced was naive CD8+ T cells from PBMCs. Receptors were obtained from a man aged 18 to 30 in good health. Some clones in this sample may be carry-over from other donors' samples. The CDR3 runs from the conserved cysteine through the conserved F or W. D genes are given only for firm matches. Clone size appears in some rows only: once, few, many, or a class for an expanded clone.

TRBV4-1,NA,TRBJ1-2,14,NA,CASSQVTGYYGYTF,TGCGCCAGCAGCCAAGTTACAGGGTACTATGGCTACACCTTC
TRBV15,NA,TRBJ1-3,12,NA,CATLTTGNTIYF,TGTGCCACCCTTACTACTGGAAACACCATATATTTT
TRBV7-2,TRBD2,TRBJ2-3,16,once,CASSPRGLAGEDTQYF,TGTGCCAGCAGTCCGAGGGGCCTAGCGGGAGAGGATACGCAGTATTTT
TRBV27,TRBD2,TRBJ2-7,17,NA,CASSIPGLAGVPYEQYF,TGTGCCAGCAGTATTCCAGGACTAGCGGGAGTTCCCTACGAGCAGTACTTC
TRBV11-3,TRBD2,TRBJ2-1,15,NA,CASSSSGSSYNEQFF,TGTGCCAGCAGCTCTAGCGGGAGCTCCTACAATGAGCAGTTCTTC
TRBV27,NA,TRBJ2-7,14,few,CASSSSRWWDEQYF,TGTGCCAGCAGTTCGAGTCGTTGGTGGGACGAGCAGTACTTC
TRBV15,NA,TRBJ1-5,16,NA,CATSRDLGTGNQPQHF,TGTGCCACCAGCAGAGATCTCGGAACGGGCAATCAGCCCCAGCATTTT
TRBV15,TRBD1,TRBJ2-5,16,NA,CATSRDDRGWTETQYF,TGTGCCACCAGCAGAGACGACAGGGGATGGACAGAGACCCAGTACTTC
TRBV21-1,NA,TRBJ2-4,14,NA,CASSKGIAKNIQYF,TGTGCCAGCAGCAAGGGGATAGCCAAAAACATTCAGTACTTC
TRBV6-1,NA,TRBJ2-1,18,NA,CASSEAARWGSPYNEQFF,TGTGCCAGCAGTGAAGCCGCCCGTTGGGGATCCCCCTACAATGAGCAGTTCTTC
TRBV18,NA,TRBJ2-1,18,NA,CASSPYSELAVEWNEQFF,TGTGCCAGCTCACCATATTCTGAACTGGCGGTGGAATGGAATGAGCAGTTCTTC
TRBV27,NA,TRBJ1-1,16,NA,CASRPYPQKANTEAFF,TGTGCCAGCAGACCCTACCCCCAAAAGGCTAACACTGAAGCTTTCTTT
TRBV19,NA,TRBJ1-1,14,NA,CASIMGEGDTEAFF,TGTGCCAGCATTATGGGTGAGGGTGACACTGAAGCTTTCTTT
TRBV27,NA,TRBJ2-7,13,NA,CASSPGISYEQYF,TGTGCCAGCAGTCCCGGGATCTCCTACGAGCAGTACTTC
TRBV4-2,NA,TRBJ2-7,14,NA,CASSQRGGNYEQYF,TGTGCCAGCAGCCAGAGGGGCGGGAACTACGAGCAGTACTTC
TRBV19,TRBD2,TRBJ2-7,14,NA,CASSVSGSSYEQYF,TGTGCCAGTAGTGTTAGCGGGAGCTCCTACGAGCAGTACTTC
TRBV30,TRBD2,TRBJ2-7,16,NA,CAWEGEGSGNSYEQYF,TGTGCCTGGGAGGGGGAGGGTAGCGGGAACTCCTACGAGCAGTACTTC
TRBV11-3,NA,TRBJ2-3,14,NA,CASSLDQRADTQYF,TGTGCCAGCAGCTTAGATCAGAGGGCAGATACGCAGTATTTT
TRBV2,TRBD1,TRBJ2-7,12,NA,CADRDRDYEQYF,TGTGCGGACCGGGACAGGGACTACGAGCAGTACTTC
TRBV2,TRBD1,TRBJ1-1,13,NA,CASSGTGVAEAFF,TGTGCCAGCAGTGGGACAGGGGTGGCTGAAGCTTTCTTT
TRBV7-9,NA,TRBJ2-1,14,NA,CASSLAVEGCEQFF,TGTGCCAGCAGCTTAGCTGTAGAAGGGTGTGAGCAGTTCTTC
TRBV29-1,NA,TRBJ2-7,12,NA,CSVVSGSYEQYF,TGCAGCGTTGTTAGCGGCTCCTACGAGCAGTACTTC
TRBV16,TRBD1,TRBJ1-2,16,few,CASSQSGTGTSYGYTF,TGTGCCAGCAGCCAATCAGGGACAGGGACCAGCTATGGCTACACCTTC
TRBV9,NA,TRBJ2-7,13,NA,CASSVSGGHEQYF,TGTGCCAGCAGCGTCTCGGGGGGCCACGAGCAGTACTTC
TRBV7-9,NA,TRBJ2-1,16,once,CASSLDRTPNYNEQFF,TGTGCCAGCAGCCTCGACAGGACACCTAACTACAATGAGCAGTTCTTC